This T cell receptor (beta chain) comes out of a study of blood T cell repertoires in COVID-19. In the study overall: Sites in the United States, Italy and Spain provided acute and convalescent COVID-19 samples. From T cells, B-cell-depleted T cells, or PBMCs came the material, which was cDNA or gDNA.

The CDR3 sequence is 12 residues long. Germline V gene sequence: CDR1 KGHSH, CDR2 LQKENI. V lost 5 bases and J 0 bases, leaving 5 bases between the germline ends. Seattle patient enrollment occurred during active infection, with longitudinal follow-up thereafter. This clone showed up just once. TCRdb keeps only in-frame clones here, not all; method: immunoSEQ multiplex PCR. Seen here are roughly 64,000 clones, roughly 78% observed once, and the top ten hold 13% to 15%. This TCR was sampled from a man between 60 and 75 years old with COVID-19, enrolled during active disease. The chain joins TRBV18 to TRBJ2-7, with D tentatively TRBD2 (5 bases). Sequences were obtained from peripheral blood. The CDR3 sequence is CASSGSSYEQYF. The CDR3 nucleotides read TGTGCCAGCTCAGGGAGCTCCTACGAGCAGTACTTC.